Below are 13 T cell receptor beta chains sequenced from a single sample in a study of cytomegalovirus exposure and HLA in healthy donors. PCR employed 60 Vbeta and 13 Jbeta primers. Sequenced by immunoSEQ multiplex PCR; TCRdb stores in-frame clones only, minus some. The repertoire consists of under 200,000 clones, with 85% occurring once and the leading ten covering around 2.6%. The sequencing input was PBMCs. These receptors all stem from a man between 25 and 39 years old in good health and CMV-seropositive.

The chain joins TRBV7-2 to TRBJ2-7; D might be TRBD1 (6 bases). In germline, CDR1 is SGHTA, CDR2 FQGNSA. V lost 1 base to trimming and J lost 6 bases, with 19 bases between them. The CDR3 contains 16 residues. The CDR3, as DNA: TGTGCCAGCAGCTTAGAGGTTGCAGGGGTATTGGGCGAGCAGTACTTC. Encoded protein: CASSLEVAGVLGEQYF. Filled out from reference TRBV7-2 and TRBJ2-7, the complete variable domain reads GAGVSQSPSNKVTEKGKDVELRCDPISGHTALYWYRQSLGQGLEFLIYFQGNSAPDKSGLPSDRFSAERTGGSVSTLTIQRTQQEDSAVYLCASSLEVAGVLGEQYFGPGTRLTVT.

This chain connects TRBV7-2 to TRBJ2-7; tentative D call: TRBD1 (6 bases). Trimming shortened V by 3 bases and J by 3 bases, and 15 bases separated the two germline ends. CDR3 length: 15 amino acids. The germline gives CDR1 SGHTA, CDR2 FQGNSA. The CDR3 bases are TGTGCCAGCAGCTTCCTCACAGGGAGTCTCTACGAGCAGTACGTC. Translation: CASSFLTGSLYEQYV.

The chain has TRBV19 and TRBJ1-2; D may be TRBD1 (5 bases). Germline V gene sequence: CDR1 LNHDA, CDR2 SQIVND (reference sequence). The CDR3 totals 13 residues. V was clipped by 5 bases and J by 4 bases, with 11 bases between them. The CDR3 reads CASSPQVIYGYTF. CDR3 bases: TGTGCCAGTAGTCCACAGGTGATCTATGGCTACACCTTC.

This rearrangement joins TRBV20-1 to TRBJ2-7; 7 nucleotides align to TRBD2. Germline CDR1 reads DFQATT; CDR2 reads SNEGSKA (reference sequence). The CDR3 has 11 residues. The junction had 4 bases not matched to a gene; V was cut back by 5 bases and J by 6 bases. The CDR3 nucleotides read TGCAGTGCTGGGGGGAGGGGCGAGCAGTACTTC. This sequence encodes CSAGGRGEQYF.

The chain employs TRBV27 and TRBJ2-2, with 7 positions matching TRBD2. CDR1 and CDR2 (germline): MNHEY, SMNVEV (reference sequence). The CDR3 is 14 residues long. V lost 4 bases and J lost 2; bases outside the gene matches: 1. The CDR3 DNA sequence: TGTGCCAGCAGTTGGGGACTAAACACCGGGGAGCTGTTTTTT. Encoded protein: CASSWGLNTGELFF.

This chain links TRBV9 with TRBJ2-3, with a possible D match to TRBD1 (5 bases). This CDR3 spans 14 amino acids. Germline values: CDR1 SGDLS, CDR2 YYNGEE. The V end lost 0 bases, the J end lost 4 bases, and 9 bases lay between the germline ends. The CDR3 region is CASSVGIGADTQYF. The CDR3 DNA is TGTGCCAGCAGCGTAGGGATAGGGGCAGATACGCAGTATTTT. Supplemented by reference TRBV9 and TRBJ2-3, the full variable domain reads DSGVTQTPKHLITATGQRVTLRCSPRSGDLSVYWYQQSLDQGLQFLIQYYNGEERAKGNILERFSAQQFPDLHSELNLSSLELGDSALYFCASSVGIGADTQYFGPGTRLTVL.

The DNA for the CDR3 is TGTGCCATCAGGTCCGGGACTAGCGGACCCTACAATGAGCAGTTCTTC. It yields the protein CAIRSGTSGPYNEQFF. This chain links TRBV10-3 with TRBJ2-1; 11 nucleotides align to TRBD2. After removal of 6 bases from V and 2 bases from J, the junction contained 6 bases not matched to a gene. The CDR3 covers 16 residues. CDR1 is ENHRY and CDR2 is SYGVKD in the germline V gene.

This chain's CDR3 is CASSFRDTDTQYF. CDR3 DNA sequence: TGTGCCAGCAGTTTTCGGGACACAGATACGCAGTATTTT. The chain uses TRBV27 and TRBJ2-3; D is possibly TRBD2 (5 bases). With 3 bases removed from V and 2 bases from J, the gap between germline ends came to 6 bases. The V gene's germline CDR1 is MNHEY and CDR2 SMNVEV (reference sequence). The CDR3 has 13 amino acids.

V usage is TRBV5-1 and J usage is TRBJ2-5; TRBD2 aligns across 8 bases. Germline CDR1 SGHRS, CDR2 YFSETQ. The V segment lost 4 bases and the J segment 5 bases; nucleotides outside the gene matches: 4. The CDR3 runs to 13 residues. CDR3 sequence (DNA): TGCGCCAGCAGCAGGACTAGCTCCGAGACCCAGTACTTC. It yields the protein CASSRTSSETQYF.

The chain is built from TRBV18 and TRBJ1-1; the D gene is possibly TRBD1 (6 bases). The CDR3 has 16 amino acids. Germline V gene sequence: CDR1 KGHSH, CDR2 LQKENI. Trimming removed 3 bases from V and 2 bases from J, with 16 bases in between. Here the CDR3 DNA reads TGTGCCAGCTCACCCACCTTAACGGGGGGCAACACTGAAGCTTTCTTT. It codes for CASSPTLTGGNTEAFF.

This rearrangement joins TRBV5-4 to TRBJ1-1, with no clear D. The CDR3 contains 14 residues. V shed 0 bases and J shed 0 bases, with 6 bases lying between them. Germline CDR1 is SGHNT and CDR2 is YYREEE (reference sequence). The chain's CDR3 is CASSLGLVNTEAFF. The CDR3 nucleotides read TGTGCCAGCAGCTTGGGTTTAGTGAACACTGAAGCTTTCTTT.

The V gene is TRBV5-1, the J gene TRBJ2-3; 7 bases map to TRBD1. The V gene end was trimmed by 4 bases and the J gene end by 0 bases; junction bases not matched to a gene: 2. In germline, CDR1 is SGHRS, CDR2 YFSETQ. The length of the CDR3 is 14 residues. The CDR3 region has the DNA TGCGCCAGCAGCCCGGGACAGAGCACAGATACGCAGTATTTT. It is translated as CASSPGQSTDTQYF.

CDR3 protein: CASSGTEGSYEQYV. The CDR3 DNA is TGTGCCAGTAGTGGGACTGAGGGCTCCTACGAGCAGTACGTC. The chain links TRBV19 to TRBJ2-7; D perhaps matches TRBD2 (6 bases). CDR3 length: 14 amino acids. The germline V gene has CDR1 LNHDA and CDR2 SQIVND (reference sequence). V lost 5 bases and J 0 bases, leaving 11 bases between the germline ends.